A single sample gave rise to the 13 T cell receptor beta chains below, sequenced in a study of technical replicates of blood from a handful of donors. The repertoire was sequenced with immunoSEQ multiplex PCR; TCRdb's copy has only in-frame clones and lacks some. The sample lists approximately 82,000 clones, roughly 94% occurring once. Sequencing was performed on T cells isolated from PBMCs. Receptors originate from a human donor in good health.

The rearrangement uses TRBV11-2 and TRBJ2-5; 13 bases align to TRBD2. Germline values: CDR1 SGHAT, CDR2 FQNNGV. Trimming took 5 bases from V and 13 from J; bases not matched to a gene: 16. CDR3 length equals 16 residues. The CDR3 bases are TGTGCCAGCAGCCTGGGACTAGCGGGGATTCAAGAGAGGGTGTACTTC. Amino acids: CASSLGLAGIQERVYF.

The chain is built from TRBV29-1 and TRBJ2-7; TRBD2 agrees at 7 bases. V gave up 2 bases and J gave up 2 bases; unmatched junction bases: 6. Germline V lookup: CDR1 SQVTM, CDR2 ANQGSEA. The CDR3 runs to 14 residues. Here the CDR3 DNA reads TGCAGCGTTGAAAAGGGAGGGGATCCCTACGAGCAGTACTTC. This encodes CSVEKGGDPYEQYF.

This clone was detected once. This chain connects TRBV4-1 to TRBJ2-7, with 7 bases matching TRBD1. Trimming cost V 1 base and J 4 bases; bases outside gene matches: 7. The CDR3 covers 15 residues. Germline lookup yields CDR1 MGHRA and CDR2 YSYEKL. CDR3 nucleotides: TGCGCCAGCAGCCAAGCCGGGACAGTAAGTTACGAGCAGTACTTC. Translating it yields CASSQAGTVSYEQYF.

The chain employs TRBV27 and TRBJ2-3; no definite D call. The CDR3 is made up of 11 amino acids. From germline, CDR1 is MNHEY and CDR2 SMNVEV (reference sequence). V lost 8 bases and J 1 base, leaving 4 bases between the germline ends. The chain's CDR3 is CASQGTDTQYF. For the CDR3, the DNA is TGTGCCAGCCAGGGCACAGATACGCAGTATTTT.

The CDR3 protein is CASSGRVGETQYF. For the CDR3, the DNA is TGTGCCAGCAGCGGTCGGGTGGGAGAGACCCAGTACTTC. This chain links TRBV7-6 with TRBJ2-5; D gene ambiguous. Looked up from germline, CDR1 is SGHVS and CDR2 is FNYEAQ. V lost 5 bases, J lost 4 bases, and 11 bases lay in between. CDR3 size: 13 residues.

This rearrangement joins TRBV28 to TRBJ2-1; 8 nucleotides line up with TRBD2. The germline V gene has CDR1 MDHEN and CDR2 SYDVKM. The CDR3 consists of 17 residues. V dropped 3 bases and J dropped 1; count of bases not matched to a gene: 8. CDR3 amino acids: CASSLLTASGSYNEQFF. As DNA, the CDR3 is TGTGCCAGCAGTTTGTTGACGGCTAGCGGGTCCTACAATGAGCAGTTCTTC.

This chain links TRBV5-4 with TRBJ2-5, with 7 nucleotides matching TRBD2. The V gene end was trimmed by 4 bases and the J gene end by 5 bases; junction bases not matched to a gene: 11. Looked up from germline, CDR1 is SGHNT and CDR2 is YYREEE (reference sequence). The CDR3 sequence is 15 residues long. CDR3: CASSVSGLGEETQYF. Written as DNA, the CDR3 is TGTGCCAGCAGCGTAAGTGGACTAGGAGAGGAGACCCAGTACTTC.

This chain connects TRBV29-1 to TRBJ2-1; D is perhaps TRBD1 (5 bases). Germline V gives CDR1 SQVTM, CDR2 ANQGSEA. This CDR3 is 12 amino acids long. The V and J ends lost 7 bases and 8 bases respectively, with 15 bases between them. In nucleotides, the CDR3 is TGCAGCGCCAGGAGACAGAACGATGAGCAGTTCTTC. Residues: CSARRQNDEQFF.

This clone was seen just once. In DNA, the CDR3 is TGTGCCAGCGCACTAGCGGGAGATTTGGCAGATACGCAGTATTTT. This translates into CASALAGDLADTQYF. The chain is built from TRBV28 and TRBJ2-3, with 11 bases fitting TRBD2. From germline, CDR1 is MDHEN and CDR2 SYDVKM. After removal of 8 bases from V and 4 bases from J, the junction contained 8 bases not matched to a gene. The CDR3 has 15 amino acids.

The CDR3, as DNA: TGTGCCAGCAGTTTATCCCGGGGTATCCCATACTTC. Translating gives CASSLSRGIPYF. The chain employs TRBV28 and TRBJ2-7; a possible D gene is TRBD2 (5 bases). The V gene lost 1 base and the J gene lost 13 bases, with 14 bases spanning the gap. There are 12 residues in the CDR3. Per germline, CDR1 MDHEN and CDR2 SYDVKM.

J is TRBJ2-2 and V is TRBV11-2, with a weak D call TRBD2 (7 bases). Trimming left V 2 bases short and J 7 bases short, with 20 bases between. Germline-derived CDR1 and CDR2 are SGHAT and FQNNGV. CDR3 length equals 17 residues. The CDR3 protein is CASSLIPVPGGNGELFF. For the CDR3, the DNA is TGTGCCAGCAGCTTAATTCCCGTTCCGGGGGGCAACGGGGAGCTGTTTTTT.

The CDR3 spells CASNPFPPGRDRKLFF. CDR3 nucleotides: TGTGCCAGCAACCCTTTCCCCCCGGGCAGGGACAGAAAACTGTTTTTT. J is TRBJ1-4 and V is TRBV7-3; TRBD1 matches at 7 bases. This CDR3 has 16 amino acids. V shed 7 bases and J 10 bases; nucleotides not matched to a gene: 18. Germline lookup yields CDR1 SGHTA and CDR2 FQGTGA. The entire variable domain, with the rest obtained from reference TRBV7-3 and TRBJ1-4, is as follows: GAGVSQTPSNKVTEKGKYVELRCDPISGHTALYWYRQSLGQGPEFLIYFQGTGAADDSGLPNDRFFAVRPEGSVSTLKIQRTERGDSAVYLCASNPFPPGRDRKLFFGSGTQLSVL.

The count of this clone is one. V is TRBV10-3 and J is TRBJ2-6, with D possibly TRBD1 on 6 matching bases. This CDR3 region has 18 residues. The V end lost 5 bases, the J end lost 0 bases, and 17 bases lay between the germline ends. Germline loops: CDR1 ENHRY, CDR2 SYGVKD. The CDR3 sequence: CAISQGPRGSSGANVLTF. CDR3 nucleotide sequence: TGTGCCATCAGTCAGGGGCCGAGGGGGAGCTCTGGGGCCAACGTCCTGACTTTC.